The present T cell receptor beta chain was sequenced within a study of T cells in Graves' hyperthyroidism and ophthalmopathy. The source material, RNA transcripts, was used to amplify TCR beta CDR3 regions. HTBI primers were employed in a first-round RT-PCR of the TCR CDR3. One entry per CDR3 protein, called by TCRdb with MiXCR from the multiplex PCR reads. The data hold hundreds of thousands of distinct CDR3 sequences, with approximately 15% observed a single time. This clonotype was counted many times. Germline V gives CDR1 SGHKS, CDR2 YYEKEE (reference sequence). The CDR3 is 15 amino acids. V lost 0 bases and J 1 base, leaving 10 bases between the germline ends.

The chain has TRBV5-5 and TRBJ1-1; weak D call: TRBD1 (6 bases). This TCR was sampled from a woman between 18 and 29 years old with Graves' hyperthyroidism. Sequences were obtained from blood. The CDR3 DNA follows: TGTGCCAGCAGCTTGGTTCCAGGGGCGAACACTGAAGCTTTCTTT. This codes for CASSLVPGANTEAFF.